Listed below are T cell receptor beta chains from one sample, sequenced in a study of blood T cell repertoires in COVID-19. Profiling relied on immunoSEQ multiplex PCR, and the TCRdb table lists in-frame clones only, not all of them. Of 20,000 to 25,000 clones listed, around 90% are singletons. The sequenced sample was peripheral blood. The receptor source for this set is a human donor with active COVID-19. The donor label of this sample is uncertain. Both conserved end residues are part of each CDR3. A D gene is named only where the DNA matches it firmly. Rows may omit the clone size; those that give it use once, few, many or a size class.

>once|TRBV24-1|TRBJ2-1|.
CATSGGSTNEQFF
TGTGCCACCAGTGGCGGTTCTACAAATGAGCAGTTCTTC
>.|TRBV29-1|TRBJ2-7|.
CSVVIRHLPYEQYF
TGCAGCGTTGTTATTAGACACCTTCCCTACGAGCAGTACTTC
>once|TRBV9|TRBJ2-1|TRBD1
CASSFKPGQPPNEQFF
TGTGCCAGCAGCTTTAAGCCGGGACAGCCTCCCAATGAGCAGTTCTTC
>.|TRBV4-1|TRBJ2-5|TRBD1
CASSHADRGLKTQYF
TGCGCCAGCAGCCACGCTGACAGGGGGCTGAAGACCCAGTACTTC
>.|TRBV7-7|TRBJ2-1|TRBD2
CASSLKAAAGGAGGGEQFF
TGTGCTAGCAGCTTAAAAGCGGCAGCGGGAGGGGCGGGGGGCGGTGAGCAGTTCTTC
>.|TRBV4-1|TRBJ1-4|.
CASNGGVREKLFF
TGCGCCAGCAATGGAGGGGTCCGAGAAAAACTGTTTTTT
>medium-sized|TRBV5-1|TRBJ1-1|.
CASSTDRIRAFF
TGCGCCAGCAGCACCGACAGAATTCGGGCTTTCTTT
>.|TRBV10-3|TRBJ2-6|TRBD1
CAISQNKGQPGANVLTF
TGTGCCATCAGCCAAAACAAGGGACAGCCTGGGGCCAACGTCCTGACTTTC
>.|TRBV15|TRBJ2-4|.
CATSRGPGARAKNIQYF
TGTGCCACCAGCAGAGGCCCAGGGGCGAGGGCCAAAAACATTCAGTACTTC
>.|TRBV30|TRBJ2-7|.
CAWSVYHSYEQYF
TGTGCCTGGAGTGTCTACCACTCCTACGAGCAGTACTTC
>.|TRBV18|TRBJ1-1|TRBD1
CASSPQGQGRFEAFF
TGTGCCAGCTCACCCCAAGGACAGGGACGGTTTGAAGCTTTCTTT
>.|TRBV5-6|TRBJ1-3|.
CASSYLIQGNTIYF
TGTGCCAGCAGCTACCTTATACAGGGAAACACCATATATTTT